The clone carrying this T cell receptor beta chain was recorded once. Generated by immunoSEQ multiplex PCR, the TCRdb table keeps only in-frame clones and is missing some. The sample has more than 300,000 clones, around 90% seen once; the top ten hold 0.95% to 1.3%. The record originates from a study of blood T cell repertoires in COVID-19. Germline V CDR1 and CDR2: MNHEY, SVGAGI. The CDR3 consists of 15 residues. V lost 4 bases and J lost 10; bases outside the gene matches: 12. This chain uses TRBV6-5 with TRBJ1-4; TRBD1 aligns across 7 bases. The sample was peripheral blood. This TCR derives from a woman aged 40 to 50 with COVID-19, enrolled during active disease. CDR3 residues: CASSSGTALVGKLFF. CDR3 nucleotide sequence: TGTGCCAGCAGTTCAGGGACAGCCCTCGTTGGAAAACTGTTTTTT.